The rows below give T cell receptor beta chains drawn from one sample of a study of beta chain features in type 1 diabetes. TCRdb's copy holds only in-frame clones and misses some; the assay was immunoSEQ multiplex PCR. The sample includes 330,000 or so clones, 20% of them seen just once. The specimen was naive CD4+ T cells from blood. All receptors derive from a woman in her late teens or twenties in good health. CDR3s leave out the opening cysteine and the closing phenylalanine or tryptophan.

V gene	CDR3 protein
TRBV7-9	ASSPTGVGDTQY
TRBV4-1	ASSQPGQGDYNSPLH
TRBV30	AWSPTSGTYNEQF
TRBV7-9	ASSLVQSGTYEQY
TRBV23-1	ATLLPDSRCDEQY
TRBV2	ASSAGPGANVLT
TRBV7-9	ASSSDRGWTEAF
TRBV30	AWSGPTDYGYT
TRBV30	ASKTGSYEKLF
TRBV29-1	SVSASGGFNTQY
TRBV13	ASSSSRDGSIQY
TRBV9	ASSFGLDRDNEQF
TRBV7-2	ASQPGQGNYNEQF
TRBV28	ASSSHRDRVREKLF
TRBV9	ASSVFSGSPGELF
TRBV5-6	ASSLGQVPNYGYT